The present entry profiles one TCR beta chain with its context. This sample was included in a study of blood T cell repertoires in COVID-19. The repertoire was sequenced with immunoSEQ multiplex PCR; TCRdb's copy has only in-frame clones and lacks some. The profile shows a few hundred thousand clones, 85% of them singletons. This clonotype originated in a young woman with acute or convalescent COVID-19. Sequences were obtained from peripheral blood.

CDR3 sequence: CASHKVAQTGRGYTF. CDR3 sequence (DNA): TGTGCCAGTCATAAGGTCGCTCAGACAGGGCGTGGCTACACCTTC. The gene calls are TRBV19 and TRBJ1-2, with 7 positions matching TRBD1. The J segment lost 7 bases and the V segment lost 8 bases, leaving 16 bases of the junction unmatched. CDR1 is LNHDA, CDR2 SQIVND, per germline (reference sequence). The CDR3 has 15 residues.